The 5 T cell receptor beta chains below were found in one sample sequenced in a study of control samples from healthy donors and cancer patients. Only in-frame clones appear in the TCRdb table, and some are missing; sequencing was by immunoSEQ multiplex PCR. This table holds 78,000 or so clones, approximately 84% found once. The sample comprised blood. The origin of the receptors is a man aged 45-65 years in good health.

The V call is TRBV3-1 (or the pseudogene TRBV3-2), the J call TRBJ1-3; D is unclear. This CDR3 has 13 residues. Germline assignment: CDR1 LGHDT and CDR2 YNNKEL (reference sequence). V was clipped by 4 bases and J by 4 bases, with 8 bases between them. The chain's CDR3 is CASSPFQGNTIYF. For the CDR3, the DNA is TGTGCCAGCAGCCCCTTTCAAGGAAACACCATATATTTT.

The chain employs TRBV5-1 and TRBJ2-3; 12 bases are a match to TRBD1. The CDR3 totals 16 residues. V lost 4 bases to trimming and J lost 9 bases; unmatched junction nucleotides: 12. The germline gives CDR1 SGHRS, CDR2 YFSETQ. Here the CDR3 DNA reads TGCGCCAGCAGCATAACCGGGACAGGGGGCGAAAAGACGCAGTATTTT. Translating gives CASSITGTGGEKTQYF.

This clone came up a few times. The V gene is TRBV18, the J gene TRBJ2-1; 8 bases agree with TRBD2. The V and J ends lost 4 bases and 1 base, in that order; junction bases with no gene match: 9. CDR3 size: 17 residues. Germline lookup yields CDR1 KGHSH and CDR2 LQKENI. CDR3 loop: CASSLLGSGSSYNEQFF. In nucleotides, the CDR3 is TGTGCCAGCTCACTCCTGGGAAGCGGGAGTTCCTACAATGAGCAGTTCTTC.

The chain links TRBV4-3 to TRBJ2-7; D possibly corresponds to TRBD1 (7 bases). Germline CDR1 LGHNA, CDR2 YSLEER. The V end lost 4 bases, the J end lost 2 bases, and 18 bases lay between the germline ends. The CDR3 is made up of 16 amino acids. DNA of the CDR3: TGCGCCAGCAGCCCTGACGGGGGACAGTCGACCTACGAGCAGTACTTC. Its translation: CASSPDGGQSTYEQYF.

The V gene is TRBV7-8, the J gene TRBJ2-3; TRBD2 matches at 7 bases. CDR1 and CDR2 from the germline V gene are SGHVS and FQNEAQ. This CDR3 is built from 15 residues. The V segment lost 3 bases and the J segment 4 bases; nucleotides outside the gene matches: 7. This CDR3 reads CASSFRRESPDTQYF. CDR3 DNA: TGTGCCAGCAGCTTTAGGCGGGAGTCCCCAGATACGCAGTATTTT.